The 8 T cell receptor beta chains below all came from one sample that was sequenced in a study of cytomegalovirus exposure and HLA in healthy donors. This PCR relied on a set of 60 Vbeta primers and 13 Jbeta primers. The repertoire was sequenced with immunoSEQ multiplex PCR; TCRdb's copy has only in-frame clones and lacks some. The sample has 180,000 or so clones; around 62% are singletons. The sequenced material came from PBMCs. Source of these receptors: a middle-aged man in good health and CMV-seronegative.

This clone was picked up a small number of times. The V and J genes are TRBV9 and TRBJ1-3; no clear D. Trimming took 3 bases from V and 0 from J, leaving 13 bases between them. Germline V lookup: CDR1 SGDLS, CDR2 YYNGEE. The CDR3 has 16 amino acids. The CDR3 protein is CASSEETVFSGNTIYF. CDR3 DNA: TGTGCCAGCAGCGAGGAGACGGTCTTCTCTGGAAACACCATATATTTT.

In its sample, this clone was seen many times. This sequence joins TRBV19 and TRBJ2-3; no clear D gene. Germline values: CDR1 LNHDA, CDR2 SQIVND (reference sequence). The CDR3 sequence is 13 residues long. Trimming shortened V by 7 bases and J by 0 bases, and 8 bases separated the two germline ends. The CDR3 reads CASNRASTDTQYF. CDR3 DNA: TGTGCCAGTAATCGAGCGAGCACAGATACGCAGTATTTT.

This rearrangement joins TRBV19 to TRBJ2-7; D might be TRBD1 (6 bases). V gave up 5 bases and J gave up 2 bases, with 13 bases separating them. Per germline, CDR1 LNHDA and CDR2 SQIVND (reference sequence). This CDR3 spans 14 amino acids. CDR3 DNA sequence: TGTGCCAGTAGTCCTCGGGACAAACCCTACGAGCAGTACTTC. Protein product: CASSPRDKPYEQYF.

CDR3 amino acids: CSGGQTYEQYF. For the CDR3, the DNA is TGCAGCGGGGGACAGACCTACGAGCAGTACTTC. The chain employs TRBV29-1 and TRBJ2-7; 7 bases match TRBD1. The CDR3 sequence is 11 residues long. Germline CDR1 SQVTM, CDR2 ANQGSEA. Trimming removed 7 bases from V and 2 bases from J; junction bases left unmatched: 2.

This chain links TRBV6-5 with TRBJ1-4; 10 bases fit TRBD1. Trimming cost V 6 bases and J 4 bases; bases outside gene matches: 5. Germline V gene lookup returns CDR1 MNHEY and CDR2 SVGAGI. The CDR3 spans 15 residues. CDR3 in amino acids: CASSRQGAGNEKLFF. CDR3 bases: TGTGCCAGCAGCAGACAGGGGGCCGGTAATGAAAAACTGTTTTTT.

The genes are TRBV5-1 and TRBJ2-1; 10 bases are a match to TRBD2. V gave up 4 bases and J gave up 2 bases; unmatched junction bases: 6. In germline, CDR1 is SGHRS, CDR2 YFSETQ. There are 16 residues in the CDR3. CDR3 in DNA: TGCGCCAGCAGCATGTCTAGCGGGAGCACCTACAATGAGCAGTTCTTC. Protein product: CASSMSSGSTYNEQFF.

The chain links TRBV7-9 to TRBJ2-2; no clear D. Germline CDR1 is SEHNR and CDR2 is FQNEAQ (reference sequence). V was shortened by 3 bases and J by 6 bases, with 8 bases between the two germline ends. This CDR3 spans 13 amino acids. CDR3 bases: TGTGCCAGCAGCTTCTCAGTGTCCGGGGAGCTGTTTTTT. Residues: CASSFSVSGELFF.

This clone was observed a handful of times. The rearrangement uses TRBV19 and TRBJ1-1; 7 bases fit TRBD1. CDR1 is LNHDA and CDR2 is SQIVND in the germline V gene (reference sequence). The CDR3 sequence is 14 residues long. V trimming: 5 bases; J trimming: 5 bases; junction bases outside the gene matches: 8. This chain's CDR3 is CASSSRTGSTEAFF. DNA for the CDR3: TGTGCCAGTAGTTCCCGGACAGGATCAACTGAAGCTTTCTTT.